Below are 18 T cell receptor beta chains sequenced from a single sample in a study of tumor-infiltrating lymphocytes in primary liver carcinoma. Scientists recovered RNA and DNA together from roughly 18-30 mg of unsorted bulk tissue. Constant-region priming of roughly 0.45 ug total RNA yielded TCR beta cDNA. Slightly modified ARM-PCR with three nested multiplex PCR rounds yielded TCR beta libraries. TRBV1-TRBV30 forward and Cbeta reverse primers drove the first two approximately 11-cycle rounds. Via MiXCR, TCRdb re-called the multiplex PCR reads, giving one row per CDR3 protein. The sample lists 100,000 to 150,000 distinct CDR3 sequences; 55% to 75% were seen once. Sequencing used liver tumor tissue from sampling region 3. Described subset: tumor region T3, left-lateral pole. Every receptor here comes from a woman aged 55-70 years with primary liver carcinoma and hepatitis B virus infection.

About this clonotype itself: Germline and junction disagree at one end, which may indicate a read error. CDR3 sequence (DNA): TGTGCCAGTAGCTTCCTAAACGGGGAGTTCTTTTTT. This translates into CASSFLNGEFFF. V gene TRBV11-2 combines with J gene TRBJ2-2; a weak D match, TRBD2 (5 bases). This CDR3 is 12 amino acids long. Per the germline V gene, CDR1 is SGHAT and CDR2 is FQNNGV.

As for this clonotype: With a much larger clone just one base away, this may be a read error. V usage is TRBV7-9 and J usage is TRBJ2-3, with TRBD1 identical over 7 bases. Germline-derived CDR1 and CDR2 are SEHNR and FQNEAQ (reference sequence). The CDR3 runs to 15 residues. Losses at the gene ends were 4 bases for V and 2 bases for J; bases not matched to a gene: 6. The CDR3 loop reads CASSWGTDNTDTQYF. The CDR3 nucleotides are TGTGCCAGCAGCTGGGGGACAGATAACACAGATACGCAGTATTTT. The full variable domain, completed using reference TRBV7-9 and TRBJ2-3, is DTGVSQNPRHKITKRGQNVTFRCDPISEHNRLYWYRQTLGQGPEFLTYFQNEAQLEKSRLLSDRFSAERPKGSFSTLEIQRTEQGDSAMYLCASSWGTDNTDTQYFGPGTRLTVL.

This clonotype was found many times. This chain links TRBV12-3 or TRBV12-4 with TRBJ2-7; possibly TRBD1 for D (6 bases). The CDR3 has 12 residues. V was pared by 4 bases and J by 7 bases, with 11 bases between. CDR3 nucleotides: TGTGCCAGCAGTTCGGACAGTCGGGAGCAGTACTTC. Translating gives CASSSDSREQYF.

Of note for this clonotype: Mismatch with germline at one junction end may stem from a read error. This chain links TRBV11-2 with TRBJ2-1; 7 positions match TRBD1. This CDR3 region has 15 residues. Germline CDR1 SGHAT, CDR2 FQNNGV. Written as DNA, the CDR3 is TGTGTCAGCAACTCTGTACAGGGGAGAATGCATGAGCAGTTCTTC. This codes for CVSNSVQGRMHEQFF.

A note on this clonotype: An end of the junction does not agree with germline; a read error may underlie this. The V call is TRBV11-2, the J call TRBJ2-1; D gene ambiguous. The germline gives CDR1 SGHAT, CDR2 FQNNGV. CDR3 length equals 14 residues. CDR3 DNA: TGTGCCAGCAGCGTCTTACCCGGTTACAATGAGCGGTTCTTC. This sequence encodes CASSVLPGYNERFF.

This clonotype was seen once. One junction end does not reproduce the germline sequence, and a read error may be involved. The CDR3 coding sequence is TGTGCCAGTAGACCGGACAGCCGAAATCAGCACCAGCATTTT. This translates into CASRPDSRNQHQHF. V and J are TRBV19 and TRBJ1-5; tentatively, D is TRBD1 (6 bases). Germline CDR1 LNHDA, CDR2 SQIVND (reference sequence). The CDR3 is 14 residues long.

This clonotype is termed medium-sized (0.01 to 0.1%). The chain carries TRBV12-3 or TRBV12-4 and TRBJ1-2; D might be TRBD1 (5 bases). Trimming removed 5 bases from V and 4 bases from J, with 17 bases in between. The CDR3 is made up of 15 amino acids. DNA of the CDR3: TGTGCCAGCAGTACCCAGGGCAGGGCCGTCTATGGCTACACCTTC. Encoded protein: CASSTQGRAVYGYTF.

On this clonotype itself: Relative to the germline gene, one junction end is altered; a read error may explain this. The chain recombines TRBV29-1 with TRBJ2-3; no reliable D call. The CDR3 sequence is 14 residues long. Germline assignment: CDR1 SQVTM and CDR2 ANQGSEA. This CDR3 is CSVERAKRTDTQYF. CDR3 bases: TGCAGCGTTGAGCGAGCGAAGCGCACGGATACGCAGTATTTC.

As for this clonotype: As the CDR3 is not closed by the conserved phenylalanine or tryptophan, this likely results from a read error. The chain carries TRBV11-3 and TRBJ2-1, with 7 bases identical to TRBD2. V was clipped by 1 base and J by 0 bases; unmatched bases: 3. CDR1 and CDR2 from the germline V gene are SGHNT and YENEEA. The CDR3 has 16 residues. CDR3 sequence reads: CASSLGIAGSYNEQFS. CDR3 nucleotide sequence: TGTGCCAGCAGCTTAGGTATAGCGGGCTCCTACAATGAGCAGTTCTCC.

Turning to this clonotype: A much more abundant neighbour one base away suggests this may be a read error. The chain employs TRBV6-5 and TRBJ1-2, with D possibly being TRBD1 (5 bases). The CDR3 loop spans 12 amino acids. Looked up from germline, CDR1 is MNHEY and CDR2 is SVGAGI. This chain's CDR3 is CTSRGQGGGYTF. As DNA, the CDR3 is TGTACCAGCAGAGGGCAGGGAGGTGGCTACACCTTC.

In its sample, this clonotype was seen many times. Since no conserved phenylalanine or tryptophan closes the CDR3, a read error is the likely cause. The DNA is omitted, as the CDR3 cannot be located on it reliably, and the CDR3 follows TCRdb's listing. This chain connects TRBV6-6 to TRBJ2-4; TRBD1, the table's D call, was not compared with the DNA. Including both end residues, the CDR3 is 13 amino acids long. Germline values: CDR1 MNHNY, CDR2 SVGAGI (reference sequence). This chain's CDR3 is CASSLRDQGPPTI.

This chain joins TRBV28 and TRBJ2-1; 10 bases are a match to TRBD2. Germline CDR1 and CDR2: MDHEN and SYDVKM. The V segment lost 10 bases and the J segment 9 bases; nucleotides outside the gene matches: 12. This CDR3 is built from 14 residues. The CDR3 protein is CATHLGTSVLEQFF. The DNA of the CDR3 is TGTGCCACCCATCTGGGGACTAGCGTCCTTGAGCAGTTCTTC.

The chain has TRBV20-1 and TRBJ2-5, with 8 bases matching TRBD2. The CDR3 has 15 amino acids. Per germline, CDR1 DFQATT and CDR2 SNEGSKA (reference sequence). The junction had 11 bases not matched to a gene; V was cut back by 7 bases and J by 1 base. CDR3 protein: CSVSERERVQETQYF. DNA for the CDR3: TGCAGTGTTAGTGAGCGGGAGAGGGTCCAAGAGACCCAGTACTTC.

Many counts were recorded for this clonotype. The rearrangement joins TRBV29-1 to TRBJ2-3; D possibly corresponds to TRBD2 (6 bases). V dropped 4 bases and J dropped 4 bases, with 12 bases sitting between them. The germline CDR1 and CDR2 sequences are SQVTM and ANQGSEA. The CDR3 is 13 residues long. The CDR3 here is CSVGTGVADTQYF. CDR3 DNA sequence: TGCAGCGTTGGGACGGGAGTGGCAGATACGCAGTATTTT.

Regarding this clonotype: With a much larger clone just one base away, this may be a read error. This CDR3 fails to terminate in the conserved phenylalanine or tryptophan, so it likely reflects a read error. The genes are TRBV29-1 and TRBJ1-2; perhaps TRBD1 as D (6 bases). CDR3 length: 13 residues. CDR1 SQVTM and CDR2 ANQGSEA come from the germline V gene. The V end lost 4 bases, the J end lost 4 bases, and 13 bases lay between the germline ends. The CDR3 spells CSVALDSLYGYTL. As DNA, the CDR3 is TGCAGCGTTGCCTTGGACAGTCTCTATGGCTACACCCTC.

The chain has TRBV4-2 and TRBJ1-6; D possibly corresponds to TRBD1 (5 bases). Germline V gene lookup returns CDR1 LGHNA and CDR2 YNFKEQ. CDR3 length equals 15 residues. Trimming shortened V by 8 bases and J by 8 bases, and 19 bases separated the two germline ends. The CDR3 spells CASGDAGGHDSPLHF. As DNA, the CDR3 is TGTGCCAGCGGGGATGCAGGAGGACATGATTCACCCCTCCACTTT.

The chain joins TRBV25-1 to TRBJ1-4; perhaps TRBD1 as D (5 bases). The length of the CDR3 is 16 residues. In germline, CDR1 is MGHDK, CDR2 SYGVNS. V shed 0 bases and J shed 7 bases, with 15 bases lying between them. CDR3 nucleotides: TGTGCCAGCAGTGAATACAGGGCGGGATGGGGTGAAAAACTGTTTTTT. Residues: CASSEYRAGWGEKLFF.

This clonotype appeared once. The junction departs from the called germline gene at one end, perhaps through a read error. This chain links TRBV11-2 with TRBJ1-2; possibly TRBD1 for D (5 bases). The CDR3 sequence is 15 residues long. CDR1 and CDR2 (germline): SGHAT, FQNNGV. The CDR3 loop is CASSLVPRGRYGYTF. Written as DNA, the CDR3 is TGCGCCAGCAGCTTAGTCCCCCGGGGACGCTATGGCTACACCTTC.